These 19 T cell receptor beta chains were all obtained from the same sample, sequenced in a study of breast tumors, draining lymph nodes, adjacent tissues. Samples came from axillary lymph nodes draining the breast cancer. A single record per CDR3 protein comes from TCRdb applying MiXCR to the multiplex PCR reads. The sample yields 85,000 to 130,000 distinct CDR3 sequences, less than 40% seen once. The sample was axillary lymph node tissue. The receptors were sampled from a female donor with breast cancer. Some clones in this sample may be carry-over from other donors' samples.

A note on this clonotype: One end of the junction varies from germline; a read error may be responsible. V and J are TRBV7-6 and TRBJ1-2, with TRBD1 matching 12 bases. The CDR3 has 15 amino acids. CDR1 is SGHVS and CDR2 is FNYEAQ in the germline V gene. As DNA, the CDR3 is TGTGCCAGCAGCCACGGGACAGGGGGCCACTATGGCTACCCCTTC. Its protein product is CASSHGTGGHYGYPF. Combining the CDR3 with reference TRBV7-6 and TRBJ1-2 gives the whole variable domain GAGVSQSPRYKVTKRGQDVALRCDPISGHVSLYWYRQALGQGPEFLTYFNYEAQQDKSGLPNDRFSAERPEGSISTLTIQRTEQRDSAMYRCASSHGTGGHYGYPFGSGTRLTVV.

Notes on this clonotype: Relative to the germline gene, one junction end is altered; a read error may explain this. V usage is TRBV27 and J usage is TRBJ1-6; TRBD1 matches 7 bases. From germline, CDR1 is MNHEY and CDR2 SMNVEV (reference sequence). The CDR3 length is 13 residues. The CDR3 loop reads CASKTGDNPPLHF. Here the CDR3 DNA reads TGCGCCAGTAAAACAGGGGATAATCCACCCCTCCACTTT.

The rearrangement joins TRBV7-2 to TRBJ2-7, with a possible D match to TRBD2 (5 bases). From germline, CDR1 is SGHTA and CDR2 FQGNSA. CDR3 length: 14 amino acids. V lost 3 bases and J 3 bases, leaving 12 bases between the germline ends. CDR3 residues: CASSFGPSYYEQYF. The CDR3 nucleotides read TGTGCCAGCAGCTTTGGCCCTAGCTACTACGAGCAGTACTTC.

This clonotype came up many times. The chain has TRBV2 and TRBJ2-3, with TRBD2 matching 11 bases. This CDR3 contains 16 residues. Losses at the gene ends were 5 bases for V and 2 bases for J; bases not matched to a gene: 6. The germline gives CDR1 SNHLY, CDR2 FYNNEI. CDR3 nucleotides: TGTGCCAGCAGTTCCCGACTAGCGGGGCTCACAGATACGCAGTATTTT. This gives the protein CASSSRLAGLTDTQYF.

The chain joins TRBV7-9 to TRBJ2-7; D is ambiguous. Trimming cost V 1 base and J 2 bases, with 9 bases left between them. This CDR3 spans 14 amino acids. Germline assignment: CDR1 SEHNR and CDR2 FQNEAQ (reference sequence). CDR3 in amino acids: CASSLGATAYEQYF. The DNA of the CDR3 is TGTGCCAGCAGCTTAGGGGCGACCGCCTACGAGCAGTACTTC.

This clonotype was observed at least ten times. The rearrangement uses TRBV18 and TRBJ2-7, with D possibly TRBD1 on 5 matching bases. CDR1 and CDR2 (germline): KGHSH, LQKENI. Trimming removed 3 bases at V and 3 bases at J, with 18 bases between. The CDR3 sequence is 16 residues long. In DNA, the CDR3 is TGTGCCAGCTCACCTAAACAGGACATCAAAAACTACGAGCAGTACTTC. This translates into CASSPKQDIKNYEQYF.

Notes on this clonotype: A read error may be the cause here, since a much bigger clone is one base away. The V gene is TRBV9, the J gene TRBJ1-2; D is undetermined. This CDR3 has 18 residues. Deletions cut 3 bases from V and 4 bases from J, with 25 bases between. Germline loops: CDR1 SGDLS, CDR2 YYNGEE. The CDR3 spells CASSGMTQGIVAAYGYTF. CDR3 coding DNA: TGTGCCAGCAGCGGTATGACACAAGGAATTGTTGCTGCCTATGGCTACACCTTC.

This clonotype was observed at least ten times. V usage is TRBV5-1 and J usage is TRBJ1-2; 8 bases match TRBD1. Germline trimming cut 4 bases from V and 4 bases from J; bases unmatched to any gene: 6. CDR3 length equals 14 residues. CDR1 and CDR2 (germline): SGHRS, YFSETQ. CDR3: CASSLPDRGYGYTF. The CDR3 coding sequence is TGCGCCAGCAGCCTTCCTGACAGGGGCTATGGCTACACCTTC.

There are many counts of this clonotype. This sequence joins TRBV5-4 and TRBJ2-7; 7 nucleotides agree with TRBD1. The trim removed 4 bases at V and 1 base at J, leaving 8 bases unmatched. The CDR3 contains 15 residues. Germline V gene sequence: CDR1 SGHNT, CDR2 YYREEE (reference sequence). The chain's CDR3 is CASSMTGIGSYEQYF. The CDR3 region has the DNA TGTGCCAGCAGCATGACAGGGATCGGGTCCTACGAGCAGTACTTC. The variable domain in full, completed from reference TRBV5-4 and TRBJ2-7, reads ETGVTQSPTHLIKTRGQQVTLRCSSQSGHNTVSWYQQALGQGPQFIFQYYREEENGRGNFPPRFSGLQFPNYSSELNVNALELDDSALYLCASSMTGIGSYEQYFGPGTRLTVT.

Note on this clonotype: A much larger clone sits a single nucleotide away, making a read error possible. The genes are TRBV6-5 and TRBJ1-2; D unresolved. Germline loops: CDR1 MNHEY, CDR2 SVGAGI. The CDR3 is 13 amino acids. Trimming took off 4 bases at V and 7 bases at J, with 13 bases between the two ends. This CDR3 is CASSSSAVRGYTF. The DNA of the CDR3 is TGTGCCAGCAGTTCCTCGGCCGTGCGTGGCTACACCTTC.

This clonotype was recorded many times. The V call is TRBV28, the J call TRBJ2-7; 14 bases match TRBD2. With V trimmed by 8 bases and J by 5 bases, 8 bases remained unmatched. This CDR3 has 15 residues. The V gene's germline CDR1 is MDHEN and CDR2 SYDVKM. CDR3 protein: CASPPLGLAGDEQYF. CDR3 nucleotide sequence: TGTGCCAGCCCACCCCTGGGACTAGCGGGAGACGAGCAGTACTTC.

This clonotype was found once. The V and J genes are TRBV18 and TRBJ2-5; unclear D gene. The CDR3 is 15 amino acids. Germline V lookup: CDR1 KGHSH, CDR2 LQKENI. V was cut by 4 bases and J by 2 bases, with 14 bases left in between. The CDR3 sequence is CASSLQYSAQETQYF. The CDR3 DNA sequence: TGTGCCAGCTCACTTCAGTATAGTGCGCAAGAGACCCAGTACTTC.

This clonotype was found many times. V gene TRBV20-1 combines with J gene TRBJ1-6; tentatively, D is TRBD1 (6 bases). The CDR3 loop spans 13 amino acids. Germline CDR1 DFQATT, CDR2 SNEGSKA (reference sequence). V shed 8 bases and J shed 5 bases, with 13 bases lying between them. The CDR3 DNA sequence: TGCAGTATTAAACAGGGACATAATTCACCCCTCCACTTT. It encodes CSIKQGHNSPLHF.

This clonotype showed up just a few times. The J gene is TRBJ1-3, the V gene TRBV7-9, with D possibly being TRBD1 (5 bases). Germline CDR1 reads SEHNR; CDR2 reads FQNEAQ (reference sequence). The CDR3 consists of 15 residues. Trimming cost V 5 bases and J 11 bases, with 22 bases left between them. The CDR3 bases are TGTGCCAGCAGCCCCAGCCACGTCGTGGGGGACGCCATATATTTT. Translation: CASSPSHVVGDAIYF.

Comment on this clonotype: The CDR3 carries no conserved terminal phenylalanine or tryptophan, so it likely arises from a read error. This rearrangement joins TRBV7-2 to TRBJ1-5, with 8 bases fitting TRBD1. The germline V gene has CDR1 SGHTA and CDR2 FQGNSA. The CDR3 covers 14 residues. CDR3 residues: CVSSRPGGGQPQHL. As DNA, the CDR3 is TGTGTCAGCAGCCGTCCAGGGGGCGGTCAGCCCCAGCATCTT.

Here the CDR3 reads CATTRDPFGPYEQYF. The CDR3 DNA follows: TGTGCCACCACAAGGGACCCCTTTGGCCCCTACGAGCAGTACTTC. This chain links TRBV6-5 with TRBJ2-7; either TRBD1 or TRBD2 may fit D (5 bases each). Germline CDR1 MNHEY, CDR2 SVGAGI. The V end was cut by 10 bases, the J end by 2 bases, with 21 bases between. This CDR3 is built from 15 residues.

This chain links TRBV20-1 with TRBJ2-6; 9 nucleotides align to TRBD2. The germline V gene has CDR1 DFQATT and CDR2 SNEGSKA (reference sequence). This CDR3 is 13 amino acids long. After removal of 6 bases from V and 4 bases from J, the junction contained 1 base not matched to a gene. The CDR3 region has the DNA TGCAGTGCCACTAGCGGGGGGGCCAACGTCCTGACTTTC. The encoded protein is CSATSGGANVLTF.

With respect to this clonotype: Being one base from a much bigger clone, this may be a read error. This CDR3 is CAGSFGPKENLFF. Here the CDR3 DNA reads TGCGCCGGCAGCTTTGGACCCAAGGAAAACCTGTTTTTT. The chain is built from TRBV5-1 and TRBJ1-4; D is undetermined. CDR1 is SGHRS and CDR2 is YFSETQ in the germline V gene. The CDR3 is made up of 13 amino acids.

This clonotype was seen at least ten times. The V gene is TRBV19, the J gene TRBJ2-7, with D perhaps being TRBD1 or TRBD2 (5 bases each). Germline V CDR1 and CDR2: LNHDA, SQIVND (reference sequence). Trimming left V 5 bases short and J 0 bases short, with 11 bases between. There are 14 residues in the CDR3. In nucleotides, the CDR3 is TGTGCCAGTAGTTGGGACGGGAACTCCTACGAGCAGTACTTC. It is translated as CASSWDGNSYEQYF.